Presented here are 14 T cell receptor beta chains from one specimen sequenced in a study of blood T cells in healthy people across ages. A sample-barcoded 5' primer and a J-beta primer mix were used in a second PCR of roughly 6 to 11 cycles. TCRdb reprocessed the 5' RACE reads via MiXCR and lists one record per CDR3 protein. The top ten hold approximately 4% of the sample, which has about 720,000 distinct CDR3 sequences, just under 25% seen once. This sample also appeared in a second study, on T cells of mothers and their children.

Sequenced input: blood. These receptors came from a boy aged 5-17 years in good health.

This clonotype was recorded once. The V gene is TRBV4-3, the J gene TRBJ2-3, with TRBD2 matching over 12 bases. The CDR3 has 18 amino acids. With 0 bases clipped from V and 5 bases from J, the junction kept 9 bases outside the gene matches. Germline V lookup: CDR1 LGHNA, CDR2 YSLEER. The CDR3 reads CASSQDLLAGGRRDTQYF. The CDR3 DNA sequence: TGCGCCAGCAGCCAAGATCTTCTAGCGGGGGGGCGTCGAGATACGCAGTATTTT.

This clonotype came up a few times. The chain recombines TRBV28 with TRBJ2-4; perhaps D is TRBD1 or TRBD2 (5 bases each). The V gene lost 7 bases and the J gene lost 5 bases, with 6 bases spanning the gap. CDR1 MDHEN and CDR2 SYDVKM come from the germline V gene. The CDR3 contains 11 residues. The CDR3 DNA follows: TGTGCCAGCAAGGGACAAAACATTCAGTACTTC. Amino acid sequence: CASKGQNIQYF.

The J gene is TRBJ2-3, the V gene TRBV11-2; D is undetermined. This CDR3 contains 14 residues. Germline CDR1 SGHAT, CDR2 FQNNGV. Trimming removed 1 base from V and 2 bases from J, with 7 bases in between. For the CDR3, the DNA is TGTGCCAGCAGCTTAGGTCCCCTCACAGATACGCAGTATTTT. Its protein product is CASSLGPLTDTQYF.

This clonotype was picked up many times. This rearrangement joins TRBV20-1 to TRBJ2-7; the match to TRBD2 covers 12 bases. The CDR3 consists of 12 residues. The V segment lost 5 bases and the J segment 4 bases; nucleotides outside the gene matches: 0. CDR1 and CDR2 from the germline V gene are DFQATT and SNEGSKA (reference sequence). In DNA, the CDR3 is TGCAGTGCTCTAGCGGGGGGGTACGAGCAGTACTTC. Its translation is CSALAGGYEQYF.

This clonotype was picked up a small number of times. The CDR3 nucleotides read TGTGCCAGCAGCGTAGGGGGGGTGGGCACAGATACGCAGTATTTT. This sequence encodes CASSVGGVGTDTQYF. The gene calls are TRBV9 and TRBJ2-3, with a weak D call TRBD2 (6 bases). V lost 0 bases, J lost 1 base, and 9 bases lay in between. This CDR3 is 15 amino acids long. Germline V gives CDR1 SGDLS, CDR2 YYNGEE.

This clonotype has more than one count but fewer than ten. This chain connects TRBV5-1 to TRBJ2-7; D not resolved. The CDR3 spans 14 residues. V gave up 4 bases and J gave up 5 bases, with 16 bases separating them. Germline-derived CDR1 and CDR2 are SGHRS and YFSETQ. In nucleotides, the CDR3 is TGCGCCAGCAGCATCAATCCGGGTTCGCACGAGCAGTACTTC. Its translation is CASSINPGSHEQYF.

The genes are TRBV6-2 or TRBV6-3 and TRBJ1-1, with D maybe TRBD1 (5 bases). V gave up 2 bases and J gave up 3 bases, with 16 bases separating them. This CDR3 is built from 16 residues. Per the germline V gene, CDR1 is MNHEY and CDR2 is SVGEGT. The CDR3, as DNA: TGTGCCAGCAGTTACGGACCAGGGAAAATTGACACTGAAGCTTTCTTT. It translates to CASSYGPGKIDTEAFF.

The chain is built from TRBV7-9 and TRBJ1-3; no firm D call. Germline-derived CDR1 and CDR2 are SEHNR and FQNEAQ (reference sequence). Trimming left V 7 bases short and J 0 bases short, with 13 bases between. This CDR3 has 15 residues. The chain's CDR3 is CASNPSATSGNTIYF. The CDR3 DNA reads TGTGCCAGCAACCCGTCGGCCACCTCTGGAAACACCATATATTTT.

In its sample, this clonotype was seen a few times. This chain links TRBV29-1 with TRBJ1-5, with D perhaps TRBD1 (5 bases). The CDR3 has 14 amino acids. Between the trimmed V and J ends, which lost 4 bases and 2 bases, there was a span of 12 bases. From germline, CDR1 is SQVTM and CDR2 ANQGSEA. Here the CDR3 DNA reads TGCAGCGTTGCGTTATCGGGGGGCAATCAGCCCCAGCATTTT. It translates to CSVALSGGNQPQHF.

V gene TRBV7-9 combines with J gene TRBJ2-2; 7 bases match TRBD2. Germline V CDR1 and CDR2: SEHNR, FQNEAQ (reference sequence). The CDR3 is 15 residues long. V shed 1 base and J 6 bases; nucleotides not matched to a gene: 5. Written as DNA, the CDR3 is TGTGCCAGCAGCTTAGTCTCGCTAGCGGCCGGGGAGCTGTTTTTT. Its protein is CASSLVSLAAGELFF.

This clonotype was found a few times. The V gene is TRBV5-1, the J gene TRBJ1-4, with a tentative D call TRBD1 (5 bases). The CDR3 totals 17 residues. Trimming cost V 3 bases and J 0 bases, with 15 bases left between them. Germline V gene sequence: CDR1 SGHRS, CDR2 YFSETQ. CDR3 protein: CASSYQGWRATNEKLFF. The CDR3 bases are TGCGCCAGCAGCTACCAGGGTTGGAGGGCAACTAATGAAAAACTGTTTTTT.

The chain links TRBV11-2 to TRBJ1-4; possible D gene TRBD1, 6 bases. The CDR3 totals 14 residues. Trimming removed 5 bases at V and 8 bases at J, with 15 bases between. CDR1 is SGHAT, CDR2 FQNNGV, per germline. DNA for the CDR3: TGTGCCAGCAGCAGTCGGGACATCTGGGAAAAACTGTTTTTT. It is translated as CASSSRDIWEKLFF.

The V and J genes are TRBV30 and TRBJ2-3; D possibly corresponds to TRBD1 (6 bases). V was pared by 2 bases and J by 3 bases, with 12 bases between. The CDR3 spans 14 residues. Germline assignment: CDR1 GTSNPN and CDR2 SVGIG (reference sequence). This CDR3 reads CAWSSWGRTDTQYF. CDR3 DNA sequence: TGTGCCTGGAGTTCCTGGGGGCGGACAGATACGCAGTATTTT.

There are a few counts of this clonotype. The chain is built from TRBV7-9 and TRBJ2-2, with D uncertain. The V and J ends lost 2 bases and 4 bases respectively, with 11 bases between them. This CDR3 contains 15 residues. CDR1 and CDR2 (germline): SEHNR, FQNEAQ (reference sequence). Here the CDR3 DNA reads TGTGCCAGCAGCTTATCGCCAGGTCCCACCGGGGAGCTGTTTTTT. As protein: CASSLSPGPTGELFF.